The clone carrying this TCR beta chain was detected only a few times. The data originate from a study of identical twins. Template switching (which added a universal primer site) was used, and cDNA carried unique molecular identifiers. TCRdb ran MiXCR on the 5' RACE reads and lists one entry per CDR3 protein. The table shows 690,000 or so distinct CDR3 sequences, with about 9.4% occurring only once. The same data also contributed to another study, on yellow fever vaccine responses in identical twins. That paper notes: Twins showed a vaccine T cell response that reportedly seemed partly convergent, partly personalized.

The receptor was derived from a woman under 30 in good health. The sequenced sample was PBMCs.

The CDR3 spells CASSQSRGRGEAFF. Written as DNA, the CDR3 is TGCGCCAGCAGCCAGTCGAGGGGGCGCGGTGAAGCTTTCTTT. This chain links TRBV4-1 with TRBJ1-1; 7 bases are shared with TRBD1. Germline V gene data show CDR1 as MGHRA and CDR2 as YSYEKL. After removal of 3 bases from V and 7 bases from J, the junction contained 8 bases not matched to a gene. CDR3 length equals 14 residues.